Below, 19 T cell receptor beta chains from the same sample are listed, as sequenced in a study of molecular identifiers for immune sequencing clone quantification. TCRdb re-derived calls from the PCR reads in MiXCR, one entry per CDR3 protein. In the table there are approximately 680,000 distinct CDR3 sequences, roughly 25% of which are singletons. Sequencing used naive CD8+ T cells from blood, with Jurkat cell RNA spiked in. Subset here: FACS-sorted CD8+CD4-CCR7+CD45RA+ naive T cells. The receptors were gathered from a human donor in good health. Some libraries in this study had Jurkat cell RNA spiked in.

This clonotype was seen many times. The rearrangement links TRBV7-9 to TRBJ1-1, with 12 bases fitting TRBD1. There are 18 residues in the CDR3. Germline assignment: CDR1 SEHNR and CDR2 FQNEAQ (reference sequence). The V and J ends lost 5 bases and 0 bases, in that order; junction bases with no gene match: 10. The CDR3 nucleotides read TGTGCCAGCAGCCCCGTGGTCCGGGACAGGGGGCTGAACACTGAAGCTTTCTTT. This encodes CASSPVVRDRGLNTEAFF.

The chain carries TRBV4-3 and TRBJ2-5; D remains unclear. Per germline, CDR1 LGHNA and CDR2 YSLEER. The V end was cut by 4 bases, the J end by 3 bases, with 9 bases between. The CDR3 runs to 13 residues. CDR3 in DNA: TGCGCCAGCAGCCCCCTCTTGAAAGAGACCCAGTACTTC. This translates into CASSPLLKETQYF.

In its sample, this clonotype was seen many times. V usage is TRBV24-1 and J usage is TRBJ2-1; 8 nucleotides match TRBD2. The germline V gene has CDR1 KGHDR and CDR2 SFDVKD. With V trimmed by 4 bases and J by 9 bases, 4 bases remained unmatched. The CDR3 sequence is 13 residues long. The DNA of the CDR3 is TGTGCCACCAGTGACCCTACTAGCGGTGAGCAGTTCTTC. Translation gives CATSDPTSGEQFF.

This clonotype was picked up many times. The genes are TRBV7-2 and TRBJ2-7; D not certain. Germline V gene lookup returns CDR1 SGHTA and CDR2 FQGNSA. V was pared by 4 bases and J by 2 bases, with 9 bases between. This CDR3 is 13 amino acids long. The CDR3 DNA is TGTGCCAGCAGCTCGGACCTACCCTACGAGCAGTACTTC. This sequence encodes CASSSDLPYEQYF.

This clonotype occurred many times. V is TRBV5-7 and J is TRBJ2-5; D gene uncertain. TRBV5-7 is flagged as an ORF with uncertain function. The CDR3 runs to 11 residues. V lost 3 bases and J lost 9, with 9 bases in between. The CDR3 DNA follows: TGTGCCAGCAGCTCACACGAAGCCCAGTACTTC. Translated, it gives CASSSHEAQYF.

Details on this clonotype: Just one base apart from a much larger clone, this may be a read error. The CDR3: CAASASGGAIPTDMQYF. The CDR3 DNA follows: TGTGCCGCATCGGCTAGCGGGGGAGCCATCCCCACAGATATGCAGTATTTT. The genes are TRBV25-1 and TRBJ2-3, with TRBD2 identical over 10 bases. The CDR3 is 17 residues long. Germline CDR1 MGHDK, CDR2 SYGVNS.

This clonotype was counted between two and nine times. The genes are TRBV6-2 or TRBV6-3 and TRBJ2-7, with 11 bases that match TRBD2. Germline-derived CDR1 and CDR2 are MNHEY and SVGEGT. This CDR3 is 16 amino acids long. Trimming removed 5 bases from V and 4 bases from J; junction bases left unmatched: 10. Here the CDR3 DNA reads TGTGCCAGCAGTACACTAGCGGGAGCATTCCAATACGAGCAGTACTTC. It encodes CASSTLAGAFQYEQYF.

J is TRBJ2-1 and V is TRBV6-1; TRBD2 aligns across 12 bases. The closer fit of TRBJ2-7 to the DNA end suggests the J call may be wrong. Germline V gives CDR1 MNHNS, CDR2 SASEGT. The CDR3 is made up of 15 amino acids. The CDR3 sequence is CASGWLAGGIGEQYF. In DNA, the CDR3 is TGTGCCAGCGGGTGGCTAGCGGGAGGGATCGGTGAGCAGTACTTC.

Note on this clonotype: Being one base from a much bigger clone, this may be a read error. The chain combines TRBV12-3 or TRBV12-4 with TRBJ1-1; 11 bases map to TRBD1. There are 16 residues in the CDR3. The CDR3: CTSSQSGQGANTEAFF. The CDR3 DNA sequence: TGTACCAGCAGCCAGTCCGGACAGGGGGCGAACACTGAAGCTTTCTTT.

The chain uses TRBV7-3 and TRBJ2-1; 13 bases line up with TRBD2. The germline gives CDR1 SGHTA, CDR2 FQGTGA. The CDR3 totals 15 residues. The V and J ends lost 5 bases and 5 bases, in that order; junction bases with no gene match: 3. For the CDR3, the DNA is TGTGCCAGCAGCCAAGGGACTAGCGGGAACAATGAGCAGTTCTTC. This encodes CASSQGTSGNNEQFF.

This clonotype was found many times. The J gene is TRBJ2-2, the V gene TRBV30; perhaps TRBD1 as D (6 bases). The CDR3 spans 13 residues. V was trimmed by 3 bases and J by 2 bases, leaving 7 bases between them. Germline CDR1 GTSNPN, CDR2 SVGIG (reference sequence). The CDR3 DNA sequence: TGTGCCTGGAGACAGGGAAACACCGGGGAGCTGTTTTTT. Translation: CAWRQGNTGELFF. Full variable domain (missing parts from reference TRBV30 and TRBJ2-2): SQTIHQWPATLVQPVGSPLSLECTVEGTSNPNLYWYRQAAGRGLQLLFYSVGIGQISSEVPQNLSASRPQDRQFILSSKKLLLSDSGFYLCAWRQGNTGELFFGEGSRLTVL.

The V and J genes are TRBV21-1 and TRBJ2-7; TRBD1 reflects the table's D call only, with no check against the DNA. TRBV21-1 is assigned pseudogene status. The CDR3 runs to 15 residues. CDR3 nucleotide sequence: TGTGCCAGCAGCGGGGGCCAAGGAAGCTCCTACGAGCAGTACTTC. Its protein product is CASSGGQGSSYEQYF.

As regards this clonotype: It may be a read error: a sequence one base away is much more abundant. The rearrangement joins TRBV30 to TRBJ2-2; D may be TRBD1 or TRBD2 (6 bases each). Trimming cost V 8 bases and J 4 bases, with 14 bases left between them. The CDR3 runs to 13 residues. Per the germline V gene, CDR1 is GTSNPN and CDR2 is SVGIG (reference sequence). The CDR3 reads CALRGASTGELFF. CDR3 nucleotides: TGTGCCCTGAGGGGGGCGAGCACCGGGGAGCTGTTTTTT.

The CDR3 DNA reads as TGTGCCAGCGGGGACTTGGAAGAAAAACTGTTTTTT. It yields the protein CASGDLEEKLFF. This sequence joins TRBV13 and TRBJ1-4; maybe TRBD1 (5 bases). This CDR3 has 12 residues. Trimming took off 8 bases at V and 8 bases at J, with 12 bases between the two ends. The germline V gene encodes CDR1 PRHDT and CDR2 FYEKMQ (reference sequence).

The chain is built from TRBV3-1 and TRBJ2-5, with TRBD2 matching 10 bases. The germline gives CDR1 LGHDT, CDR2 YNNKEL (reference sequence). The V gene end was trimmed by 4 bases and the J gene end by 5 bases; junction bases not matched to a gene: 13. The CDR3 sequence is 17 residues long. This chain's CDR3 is CASSPPLAGVLKETQYF. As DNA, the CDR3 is TGTGCCAGCAGCCCCCCGCTAGCGGGGGTATTGAAGGAGACCCAGTACTTC.

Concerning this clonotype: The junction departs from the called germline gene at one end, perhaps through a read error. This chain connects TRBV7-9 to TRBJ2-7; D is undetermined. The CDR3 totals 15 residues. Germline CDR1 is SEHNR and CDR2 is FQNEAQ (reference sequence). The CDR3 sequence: CASSAPASSPYKQYF. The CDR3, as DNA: TGTGCCAGCAGCGCCCCGGCCAGTAGCCCCTACAAGCAGTACTTC.

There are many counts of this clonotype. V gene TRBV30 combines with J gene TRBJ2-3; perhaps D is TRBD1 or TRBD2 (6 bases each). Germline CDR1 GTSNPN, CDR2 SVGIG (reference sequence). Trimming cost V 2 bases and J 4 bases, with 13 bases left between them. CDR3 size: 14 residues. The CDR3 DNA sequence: TGTGCCTGGAGTTGGGGGGCAAGAGCAGATACGCAGTATTTT. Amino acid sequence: CAWSWGARADTQYF.

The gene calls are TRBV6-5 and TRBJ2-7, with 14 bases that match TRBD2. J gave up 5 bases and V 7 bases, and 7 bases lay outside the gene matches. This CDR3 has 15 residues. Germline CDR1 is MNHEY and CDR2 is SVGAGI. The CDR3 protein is CASTTTSGRADEQYF. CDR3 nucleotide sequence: TGTGCCAGCACCACGACTAGCGGGAGGGCCGACGAGCAGTACTTC.

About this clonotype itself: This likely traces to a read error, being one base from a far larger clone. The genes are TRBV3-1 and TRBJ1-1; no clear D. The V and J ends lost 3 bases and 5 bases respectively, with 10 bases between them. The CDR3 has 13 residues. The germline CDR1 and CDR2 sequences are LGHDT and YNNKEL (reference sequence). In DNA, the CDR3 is TGTGCCAGCAGCCAGAGTGTTGGAACTGAAGCTTTCTTT. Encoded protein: CASSQSVGTEAFF.